In this sample, the clone carrying this T cell receptor (beta chain) is medium-sized (0.01 to 0.1%). Germline V CDR1 and CDR2: MNHEY, SVGAGI. V was shortened by 6 bases and J by 8 bases, with 10 bases between the two germline ends. The CDR3 length is 12 residues. One entry per CDR3 protein results from TCRdb running MiXCR on the 5' RACE reads. The sample lists thousands of distinct CDR3 sequences, 15% occurring once. This sample was included in a study of spatial heterogeneity in lung cancer. This sample's time point: sample taken at primary tumor resection. More than 70 TRACERx patients with early, untreated non-small cell lung cancer donated samples. The sequenced material consisted of unsorted whole RNA from tumor, nontumor lung or frozen PBMC.

Sequencing was performed on normal lung tissue next to the tumor, taken at surgery. J is TRBJ2-2 and V is TRBV6-5; D remains ambiguous. The receptor comes from a male donor with early-stage non-small cell lung cancer. The CDR3 nucleotides are TGTGCCAGCAGCCACCCAAGAGGGGAGCTGTTTTTT. It encodes CASSHPRGELFF.